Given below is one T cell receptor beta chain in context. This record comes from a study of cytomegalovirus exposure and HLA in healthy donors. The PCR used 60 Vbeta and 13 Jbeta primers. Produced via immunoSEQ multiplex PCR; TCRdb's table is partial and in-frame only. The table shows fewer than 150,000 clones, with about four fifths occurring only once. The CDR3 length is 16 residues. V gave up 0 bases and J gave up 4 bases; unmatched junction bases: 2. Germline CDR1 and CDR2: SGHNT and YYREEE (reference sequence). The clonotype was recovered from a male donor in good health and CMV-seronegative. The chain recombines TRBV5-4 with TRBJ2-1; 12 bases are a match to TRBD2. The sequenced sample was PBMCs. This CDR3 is CASSLGTSGGYNEQFF. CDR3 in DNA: TGTGCCAGCAGCTTGGGTACTAGCGGGGGGTACAATGAGCAGTTCTTC.